The clone carrying this T cell receptor (beta chain) was observed a few times. The record originates from a study of shared clonotypes between healthy human individuals. V lost 0 bases, J lost 4 bases, and 2 bases stayed unmatched. The germline gives CDR1 SGHRS, CDR2 YFSETQ. The CDR3 consists of 15 residues. TCRdb's table, derived via immunoSEQ multiplex PCR, lists solely in-frame clones and lacks some. The sample yields about a million clones, approximately 76% seen once. This sequence joins TRBV5-1 and TRBJ1-4; 8 bases line up with TRBD1. The sample was memory CD4+ T cells sorted from blood. Described subset: CD45RA-negative fraction. This sequence originates from a man between 18 and 29 years old in good health. For the CDR3, the DNA is TGCGCCAGCAGCTTGGATACAGGGGGTAATGAAAAACTGTTTTTT. This sequence encodes CASSLDTGGNEKLFF.